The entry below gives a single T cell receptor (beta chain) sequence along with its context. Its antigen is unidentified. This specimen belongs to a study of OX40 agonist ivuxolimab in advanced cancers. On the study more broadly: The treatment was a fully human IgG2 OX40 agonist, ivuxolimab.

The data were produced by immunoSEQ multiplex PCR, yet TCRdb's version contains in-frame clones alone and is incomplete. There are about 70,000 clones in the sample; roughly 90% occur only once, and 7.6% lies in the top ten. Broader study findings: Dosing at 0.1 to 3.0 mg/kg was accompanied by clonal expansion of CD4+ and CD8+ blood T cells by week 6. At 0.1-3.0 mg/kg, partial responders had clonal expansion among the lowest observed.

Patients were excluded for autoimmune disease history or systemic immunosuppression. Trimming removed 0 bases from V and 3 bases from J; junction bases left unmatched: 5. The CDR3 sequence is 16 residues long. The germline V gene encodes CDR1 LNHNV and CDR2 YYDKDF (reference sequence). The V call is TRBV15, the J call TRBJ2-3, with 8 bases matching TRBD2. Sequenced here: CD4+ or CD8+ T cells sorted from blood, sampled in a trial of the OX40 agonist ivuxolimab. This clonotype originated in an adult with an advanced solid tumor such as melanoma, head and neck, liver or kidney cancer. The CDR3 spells CATSREKSGGTDTQYF. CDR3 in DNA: TGTGCCACCAGCAGAGAAAAGAGCGGGGGAACAGATACGCAGTATTTT.